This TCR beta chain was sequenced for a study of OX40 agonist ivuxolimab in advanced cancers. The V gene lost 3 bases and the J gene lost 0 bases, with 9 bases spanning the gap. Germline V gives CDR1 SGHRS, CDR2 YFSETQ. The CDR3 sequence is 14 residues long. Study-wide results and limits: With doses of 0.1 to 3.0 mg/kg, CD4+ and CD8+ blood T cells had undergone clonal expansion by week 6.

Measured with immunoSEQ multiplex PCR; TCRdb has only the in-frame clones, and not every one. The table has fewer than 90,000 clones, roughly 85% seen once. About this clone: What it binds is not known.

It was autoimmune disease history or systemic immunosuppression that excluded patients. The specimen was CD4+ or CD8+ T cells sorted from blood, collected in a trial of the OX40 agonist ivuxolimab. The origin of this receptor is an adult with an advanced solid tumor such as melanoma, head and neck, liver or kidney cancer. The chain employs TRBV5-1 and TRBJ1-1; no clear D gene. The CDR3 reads CASSWQDLNTEAFF. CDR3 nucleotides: TGCGCCAGCAGCTGGCAGGACCTGAACACTGAAGCTTTCTTT.